This note documents a single T cell receptor (beta chain) sequence. The CDR3 contains 13 residues. Germline CDR1 is KGHSH and CDR2 is LQKENI. V dropped 8 bases and J dropped 4; count of bases not matched to a gene: 7. While infection was still active, Seattle patients were enrolled and then followed longitudinally. The sample is drawn from a study of blood T cell repertoires in COVID-19. Whole-study context: Samples representing acute and convalescent COVID-19 were sourced from the United States, Italy and Spain. From T cells, B-cell-depleted T cells, or PBMCs came the material, which was cDNA or gDNA.

Original processing methods: Using reference gene primer amplification, nucleated cell counts were estimated. Generated by immunoSEQ multiplex PCR, the TCRdb table keeps only in-frame clones and is missing some. That table furnishes V, J and clone size, whereas the DNA furnished D and trimming. The table has approximately 36,000 clones, 65% to 75% seen once. Specimen: peripheral blood. This chain uses TRBV18 with TRBJ2-7; 8 bases are a match to TRBD1. The sequence derives from a man aged 65-85 years with COVID-19, enrolled during active disease. The CDR3 coding sequence is TGTGCCAGCACAACGGGACAGGAATACGAGCAGTACTTC. It encodes CASTTGQEYEQYF.